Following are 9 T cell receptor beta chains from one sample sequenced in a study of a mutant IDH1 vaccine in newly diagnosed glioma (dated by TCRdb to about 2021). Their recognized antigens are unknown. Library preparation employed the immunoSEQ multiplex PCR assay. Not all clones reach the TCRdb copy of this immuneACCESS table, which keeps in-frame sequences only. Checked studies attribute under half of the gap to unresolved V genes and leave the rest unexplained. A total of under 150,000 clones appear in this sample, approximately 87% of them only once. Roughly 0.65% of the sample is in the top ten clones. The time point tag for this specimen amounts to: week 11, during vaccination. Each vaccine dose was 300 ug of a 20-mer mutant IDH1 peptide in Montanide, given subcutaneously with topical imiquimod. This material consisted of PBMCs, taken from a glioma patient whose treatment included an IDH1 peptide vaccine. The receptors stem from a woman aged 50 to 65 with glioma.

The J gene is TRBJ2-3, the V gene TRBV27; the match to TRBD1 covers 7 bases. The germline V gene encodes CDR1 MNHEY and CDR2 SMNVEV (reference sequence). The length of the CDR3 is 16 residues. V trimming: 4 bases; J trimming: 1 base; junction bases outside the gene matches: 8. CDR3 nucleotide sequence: TGTGCCAGCAGTTCCTTGACAGGGATGGGCACAGATACGCAGTATTTT. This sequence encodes CASSSLTGMGTDTQYF.

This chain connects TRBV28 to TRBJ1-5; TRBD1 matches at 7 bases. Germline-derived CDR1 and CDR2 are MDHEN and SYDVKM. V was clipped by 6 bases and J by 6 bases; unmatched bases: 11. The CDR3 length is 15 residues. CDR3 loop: CASSPQGRQRQPQHF. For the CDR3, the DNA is TGTGCCAGCAGCCCACAGGGGCGCCAGCGTCAGCCCCAGCATTTT.

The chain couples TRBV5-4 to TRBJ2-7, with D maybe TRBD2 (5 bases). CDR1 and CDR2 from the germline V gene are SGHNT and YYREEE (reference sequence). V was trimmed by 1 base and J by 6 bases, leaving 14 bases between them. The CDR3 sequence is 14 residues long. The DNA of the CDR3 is TGTGCCAGCAGCTTGTCGGACTTAGCAGTCGAGCAGTACTTC. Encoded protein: CASSLSDLAVEQYF.

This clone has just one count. CDR3 DNA sequence: TGCAGCGTTGAAGGTTTCCCGTGGACAGGTGACTACGAGCAGTACTTC. Its protein product is CSVEGFPWTGDYEQYF. The chain has TRBV29-1 and TRBJ2-7; TRBD1 agrees at 7 bases. Per the germline V gene, CDR1 is SQVTM and CDR2 is ANQGSEA. The CDR3 extends over 16 amino acids. The V gene end was trimmed by 1 base and the J gene end by 3 bases; junction bases not matched to a gene: 12.

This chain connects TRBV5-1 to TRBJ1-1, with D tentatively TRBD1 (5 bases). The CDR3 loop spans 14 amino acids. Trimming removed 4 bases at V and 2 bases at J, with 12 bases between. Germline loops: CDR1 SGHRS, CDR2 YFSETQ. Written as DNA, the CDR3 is TGCGCCAGCAGCCCGGAGGGGCTCAACACTGAAGCTTTCTTT. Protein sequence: CASSPEGLNTEAFF.

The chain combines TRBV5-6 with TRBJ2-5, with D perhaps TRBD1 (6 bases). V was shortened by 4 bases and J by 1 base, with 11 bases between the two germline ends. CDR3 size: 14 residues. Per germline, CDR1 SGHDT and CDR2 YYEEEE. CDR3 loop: CASSRQASQETQYF. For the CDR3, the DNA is TGTGCCAGCAGCCGACAGGCGTCCCAAGAGACCCAGTACTTC.

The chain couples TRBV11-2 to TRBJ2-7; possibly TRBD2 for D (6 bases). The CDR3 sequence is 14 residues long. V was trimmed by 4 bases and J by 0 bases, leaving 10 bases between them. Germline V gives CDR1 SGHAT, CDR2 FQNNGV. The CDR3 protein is CASSWRGDSYEQYF. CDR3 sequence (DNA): TGTGCCAGCAGCTGGCGGGGCGACTCCTACGAGCAGTACTTC.

The CDR3 sequence: CASSPREASRTEAFF. In nucleotides, the CDR3 is TGTGCCAGCAGTCCCAGGGAGGCCTCCAGGACTGAAGCTTTCTTT. The chain uses TRBV6-5 and TRBJ1-1, with a possible D match to TRBD1 (5 bases). The CDR3 has 15 amino acids. Germline V gene data show CDR1 as MNHEY and CDR2 as SVGAGI. The germline V and J ends were trimmed by 5 bases and 5 bases, with 18 bases remaining between them.

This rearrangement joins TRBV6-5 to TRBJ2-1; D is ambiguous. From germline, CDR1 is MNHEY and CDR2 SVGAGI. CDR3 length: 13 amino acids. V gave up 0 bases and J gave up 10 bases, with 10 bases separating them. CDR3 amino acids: CASSYSNTHEQFF. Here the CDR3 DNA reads TGTGCCAGCAGTTACTCGAACACGCACGAGCAGTTCTTC.